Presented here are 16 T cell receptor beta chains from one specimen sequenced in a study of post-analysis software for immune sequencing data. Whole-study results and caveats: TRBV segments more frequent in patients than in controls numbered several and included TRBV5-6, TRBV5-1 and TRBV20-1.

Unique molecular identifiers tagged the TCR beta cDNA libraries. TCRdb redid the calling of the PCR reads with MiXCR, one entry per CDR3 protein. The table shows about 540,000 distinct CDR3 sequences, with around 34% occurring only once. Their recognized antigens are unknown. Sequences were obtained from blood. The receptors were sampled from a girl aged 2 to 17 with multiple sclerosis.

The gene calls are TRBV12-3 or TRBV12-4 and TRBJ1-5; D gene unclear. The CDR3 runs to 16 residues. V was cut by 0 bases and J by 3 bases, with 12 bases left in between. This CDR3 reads CASSLAGRRHNQPQHF. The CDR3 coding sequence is TGTGCCAGCAGTTTAGCGGGCAGGAGGCACAATCAGCCCCAGCATTTT.

CDR3 sequence reads: CASSFGFNYNEQFF. The DNA of the CDR3 is TGTGCCAGCAGTTTTGGATTTAACTACAATGAGCAGTTCTTC. This chain links TRBV28 with TRBJ2-1; no clear D gene. The CDR3 consists of 14 residues. V was clipped by 3 bases and J by 3 bases, with 9 bases between them. Looked up from germline, CDR1 is MDHEN and CDR2 is SYDVKM.

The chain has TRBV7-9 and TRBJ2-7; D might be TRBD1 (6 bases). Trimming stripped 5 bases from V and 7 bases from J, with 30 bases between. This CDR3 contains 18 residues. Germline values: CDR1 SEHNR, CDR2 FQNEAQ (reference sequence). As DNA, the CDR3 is TGTGCCAGCAGCGACAGTTCCAACAGGGTAGAGGGGTACAATGAGCAGTACTTC. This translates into CASSDSSNRVEGYNEQYF.

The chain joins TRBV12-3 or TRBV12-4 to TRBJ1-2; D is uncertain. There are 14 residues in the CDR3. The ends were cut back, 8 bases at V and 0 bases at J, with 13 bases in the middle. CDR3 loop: CASAIAGSNYGYTF. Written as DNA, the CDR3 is TGTGCCAGCGCAATCGCCGGCTCTAACTATGGCTACACCTTC.

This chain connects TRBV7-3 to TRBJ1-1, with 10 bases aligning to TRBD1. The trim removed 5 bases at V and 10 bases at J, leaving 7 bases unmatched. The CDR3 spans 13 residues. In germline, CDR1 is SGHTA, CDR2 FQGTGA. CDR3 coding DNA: TGTGCCAGCAGCCTGGGGACAGGGGAACGAGCTTTCTTT. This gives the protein CASSLGTGERAFF.

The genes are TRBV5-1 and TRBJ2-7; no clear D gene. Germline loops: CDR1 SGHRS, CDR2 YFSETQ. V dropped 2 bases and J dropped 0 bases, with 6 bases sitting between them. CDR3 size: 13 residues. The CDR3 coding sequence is TGCGCCAGCAGCTTTGGCAACTCCTACGAGCAGTACTTC. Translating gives CASSFGNSYEQYF.

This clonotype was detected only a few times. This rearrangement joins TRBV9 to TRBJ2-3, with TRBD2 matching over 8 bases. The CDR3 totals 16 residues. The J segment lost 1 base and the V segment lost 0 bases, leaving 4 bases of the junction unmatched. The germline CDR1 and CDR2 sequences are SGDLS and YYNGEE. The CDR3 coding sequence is TGTGCCAGCAGCGTAGATCCAGCGGGGGGCACAGATACGCAGTATTTT. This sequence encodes CASSVDPAGGTDTQYF. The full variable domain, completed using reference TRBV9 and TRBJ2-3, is DSGVTQTPKHLITATGQRVTLRCSPRSGDLSVYWYQQSLDQGLQFLIQYYNGEERAKGNILERFSAQQFPDLHSELNLSSLELGDSALYFCASSVDPAGGTDTQYFGPGTRLTVL.

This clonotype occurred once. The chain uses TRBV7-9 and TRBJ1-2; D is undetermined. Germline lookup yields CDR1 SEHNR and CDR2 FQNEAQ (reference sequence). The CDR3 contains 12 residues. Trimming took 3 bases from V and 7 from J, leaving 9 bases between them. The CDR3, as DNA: TGTGCCAGCAGCTTCACGTCTGGTGGCTACACCTTC. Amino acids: CASSFTSGGYTF.

The CDR3 DNA follows: TGCGCCAGCAGCCCAGGGGCGGGGACCCTCCAAGAGACCCAGTACTTC. Its protein is CASSPGAGTLQETQYF. The gene calls are TRBV4-1 and TRBJ2-5; D may be TRBD1 or TRBD2 (6 bases each). The CDR3 totals 16 residues. The germline V gene has CDR1 MGHRA and CDR2 YSYEKL. V gave up 4 bases and J gave up 1 base, with 16 bases separating them.

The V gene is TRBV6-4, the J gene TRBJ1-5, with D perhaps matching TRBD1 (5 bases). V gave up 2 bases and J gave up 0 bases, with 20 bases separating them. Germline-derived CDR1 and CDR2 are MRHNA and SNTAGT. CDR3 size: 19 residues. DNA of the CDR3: TGTGCCAGCAGTGACGTAGCGGACGGGGGGATTGTTAGCAATCAGCCCCAGCATTTT. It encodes CASSDVADGGIVSNQPQHF.

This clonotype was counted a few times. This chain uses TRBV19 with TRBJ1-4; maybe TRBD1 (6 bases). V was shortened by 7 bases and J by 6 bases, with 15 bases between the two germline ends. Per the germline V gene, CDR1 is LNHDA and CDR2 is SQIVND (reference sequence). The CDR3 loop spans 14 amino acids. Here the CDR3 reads CASTQGSKDEKLFF. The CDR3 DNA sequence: TGTGCCAGTACACAGGGCTCGAAGGATGAAAAACTGTTTTTT.

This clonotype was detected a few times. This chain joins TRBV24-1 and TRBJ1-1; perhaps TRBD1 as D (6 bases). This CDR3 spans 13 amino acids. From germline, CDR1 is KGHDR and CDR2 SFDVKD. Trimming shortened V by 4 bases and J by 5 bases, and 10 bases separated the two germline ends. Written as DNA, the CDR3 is TGTGCCACCAGTGAGGGGGCGCGGACTGAAGCTTTCTTT. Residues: CATSEGARTEAFF.

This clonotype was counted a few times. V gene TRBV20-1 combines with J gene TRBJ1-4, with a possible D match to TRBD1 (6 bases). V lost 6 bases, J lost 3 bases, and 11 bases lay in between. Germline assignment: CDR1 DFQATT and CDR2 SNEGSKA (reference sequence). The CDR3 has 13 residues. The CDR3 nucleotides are TGCAGTGCGAGGACAGTCCCTAATGAAAAACTGTTTTTT. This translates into CSARTVPNEKLFF.

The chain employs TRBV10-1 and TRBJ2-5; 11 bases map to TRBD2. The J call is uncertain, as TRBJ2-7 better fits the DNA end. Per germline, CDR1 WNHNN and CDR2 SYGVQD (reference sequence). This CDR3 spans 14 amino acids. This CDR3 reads CASSDSGGEGEQYF. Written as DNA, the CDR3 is TGCGCCAGCAGCGATAGCGGGGGGGAAGGCGAGCAGTACTTC.

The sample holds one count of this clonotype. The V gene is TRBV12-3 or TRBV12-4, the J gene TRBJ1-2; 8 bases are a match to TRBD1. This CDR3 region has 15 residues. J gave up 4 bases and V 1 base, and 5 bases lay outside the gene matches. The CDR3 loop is CASSLERTGSYGYTF. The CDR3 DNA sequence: TGTGCCAGCAGTTTAGAGCGGACAGGGTCCTATGGCTACACCTTC.

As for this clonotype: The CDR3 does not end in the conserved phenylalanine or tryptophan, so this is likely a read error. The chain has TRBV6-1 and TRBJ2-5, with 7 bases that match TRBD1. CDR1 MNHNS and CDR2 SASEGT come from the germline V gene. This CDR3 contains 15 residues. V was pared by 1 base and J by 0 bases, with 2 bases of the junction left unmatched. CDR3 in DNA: TGTGCCAGCAGTGAAGGACAGGGCAACCAAGAGACCCAGTACGTC. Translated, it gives CASSEGQGNQETQYV.